Sequencing of this T cell receptor beta chain was carried out in a study of vaccination and CD4 T cells after COVID-19. Whole-study context: Convalescent participants consisted of six males and four females, two being Hispanic.

Indicated treatment: approximately 10-day PBMC culture with coronavirus spike peptide pools or control peptides (ViraFEST assay). Oncomine TCR Beta short-read sequencing was applied to DNA from cultured CD4+ T cells. From cultured CD4+ T cells, genomic DNA was extracted. One entry per CDR3 protein results from TCRdb running MiXCR on the PCR reads. The sample lists around 20,000 distinct CDR3 sequences; about 50% were seen once. This CDR3 spans 11 amino acids. The germline CDR1 and CDR2 sequences are SEHNR and FQNEAQ (reference sequence). The ends were cut back, 1 base at V and 7 bases at J, with 4 bases in the middle. Study-level points and caveats: Clonotypes reactive to SARS-CoV-2 had a median that went up from roughly 21 to 40, but not significantly. Convalescent patients had a median roughly 86% of post-vaccine SARS-CoV-2-reactive clones that were detected only after vaccination, not before it.

Note on this clonotype: Its antigen is not identified.

The sample here was CD4+ T cells from blood, cultured in vitro, taken before SARS-CoV-2 vaccination. The J gene is TRBJ2-5, the V gene TRBV7-9; D uncertain. This TCR came from a human donor who had recovered from COVID-19. The CDR3 reads CASSLEGTQYF. The CDR3 DNA sequence: TGTGCCAGCAGCTTAGAAGGGACCCAGTACTTC.